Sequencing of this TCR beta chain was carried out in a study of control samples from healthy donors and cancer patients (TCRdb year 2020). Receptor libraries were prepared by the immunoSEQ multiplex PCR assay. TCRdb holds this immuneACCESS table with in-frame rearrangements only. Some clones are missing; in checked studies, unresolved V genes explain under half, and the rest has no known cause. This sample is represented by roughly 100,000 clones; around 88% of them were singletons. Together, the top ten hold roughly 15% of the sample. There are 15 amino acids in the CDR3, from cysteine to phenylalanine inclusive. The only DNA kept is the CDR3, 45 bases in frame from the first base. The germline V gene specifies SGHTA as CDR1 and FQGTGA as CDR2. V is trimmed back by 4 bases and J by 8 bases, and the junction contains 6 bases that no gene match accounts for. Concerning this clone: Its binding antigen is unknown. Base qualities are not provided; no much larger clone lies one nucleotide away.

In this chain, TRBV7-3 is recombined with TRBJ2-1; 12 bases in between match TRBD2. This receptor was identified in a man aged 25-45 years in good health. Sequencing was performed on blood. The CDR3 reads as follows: CASSSGLAGLDEQFF. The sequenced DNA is TGTGCCAGCAGCTCAGGACTAGCGGGATTGGATGAGCAGTTCTTC.